These T cell receptor beta chains were read from a single sample in a study of Tregs in tolerant kidney transplant recipients. Measured with immunoSEQ multiplex PCR; TCRdb has only the in-frame clones, and not every one. The sample shows roughly 64,000 clones, about 90% of them seen only once. This material consisted of CD4+ T cells from blood (PBMCs), taken 6 months after the transplant. All receptors come from a human patient who received a combined kidney and bone marrow transplant. Part of the T cell pool may stem from the graft donor. The CDR3 runs from the conserved cysteine through the conserved F or W. D genes are given only for firm matches. Clone sizes are given selectively: once, few, many, or a class where the clone is expanded.

j_gene: TRBJ1-6
v_gene: TRBV6-6
abundance: once
d_gene: NA
CDR3aa: CASRPRGNSPLHF
CDR3nt: TGTGCCAGCAGACCTAGGGGGAATTCACCCCTCCACTTT

j_gene: TRBJ2-1
v_gene: TRBV2
abundance: NA
d_gene: TRBD1
CDR3aa: CASSDFGTGVRNEQFF
CDR3nt: TGTGCCAGCAGTGACTTTGGGACAGGGGTCAGGAATGAGCAGTTCTTC

j_gene: TRBJ2-3
v_gene: TRBV4-2
abundance: NA
d_gene: NA
CDR3aa: CASSQLRTSTDTQYF
CDR3nt: TGTGCCAGCAGCCAATTGCGGACTAGCACAGATACGCAGTATTTT

j_gene: TRBJ2-7
v_gene: TRBV19
abundance: NA
d_gene: TRBD1
CDR3aa: CASKRGTGLSYEQYF
CDR3nt: TGTGCCAGTAAAAGAGGGACAGGCCTCTCCTACGAGCAGTACTTC

j_gene: TRBJ1-6
v_gene: TRBV9
abundance: NA
d_gene: NA
CDR3aa: CASSVTGSPYNSPLHF
CDR3nt: TGTGCCAGCAGTGTCACCGGGAGCCCCTATAATTCACCCCTCCACTTT

j_gene: TRBJ1-1
v_gene: TRBV7-9
abundance: NA
d_gene: TRBD1
CDR3aa: CASSPGQGMNTEAFF
CDR3nt: TGTGCCAGCAGTCCGGGACAGGGGATGAACACTGAAGCTTTCTTT

j_gene: TRBJ1-3
v_gene: TRBV18
abundance: once
d_gene: NA
CDR3aa: CASSPTPPGESGNTIYF
CDR3nt: TGTGCCAGCTCACCAACCCCCCCAGGGGAATCTGGAAACACCATATATTTT

j_gene: TRBJ1-2
v_gene: TRBV2
abundance: NA
d_gene: NA
CDR3aa: CASSRELIYGYTF
CDR3nt: TGTGCCAGCAGTAGGGAGCTTATCTATGGCTACACCTTC

j_gene: TRBJ1-1
v_gene: TRBV6-1
abundance: NA
d_gene: TRBD1
CDR3aa: CASRAPIGTGLAFF
CDR3nt: TGTGCCAGCAGGGCACCCATTGGGACAGGGCTTGCTTTCTTT

j_gene: TRBJ2-2
v_gene: TRBV11-3
abundance: NA
d_gene: TRBD1
CDR3aa: CASSRRQGHTGELFF
CDR3nt: TGTGCCAGCAGCCGCCGACAGGGGCACACCGGGGAGCTGTTTTTT

j_gene: TRBJ2-5
v_gene: TRBV18
abundance: once
d_gene: TRBD1
CDR3aa: CASSPDRVGETQYF
CDR3nt: TGTGCCAGCTCACCCGACAGGGTTGGGGAGACCCAGTACTTC

j_gene: TRBJ1-1
v_gene: TRBV7-9
abundance: NA
d_gene: TRBD1
CDR3aa: CASRTTGANTEAFF
CDR3nt: TGTGCCAGCAGGACGACAGGGGCTAACACTGAAGCTTTCTTT

j_gene: TRBJ2-3
v_gene: TRBV9
abundance: NA
d_gene: NA
CDR3aa: CASSVAQGISDTQYF
CDR3nt: TGTGCCAGCAGCGTAGCTCAGGGTATTTCGGATACGCAGTATTTT

j_gene: TRBJ1-2
v_gene: TRBV21-1
abundance: NA
d_gene: NA
CDR3aa: CASSAWDRPNYGYTF
CDR3nt: TGTGCCAGCAGCGCTTGGGACAGACCAAACTATGGCTACACCTTC

j_gene: TRBJ2-7
v_gene: TRBV19
abundance: NA
d_gene: NA
CDR3aa: CASRPGQSYEQYF
CDR3nt: TGTGCCAGTAGGCCGGGACAATCCTACGAGCAGTACTTC

j_gene: TRBJ1-5
v_gene: TRBV28
abundance: NA
d_gene: NA
CDR3aa: CASSSGQPQHF
CDR3nt: TGTGCCAGCAGTTCGGGTCAGCCCCAGCATTTT

j_gene: TRBJ1-4
v_gene: TRBV2
abundance: few
d_gene: NA
CDR3aa: CASIFRTRNEKLFF
CDR3nt: TGTGCCAGCATATTTAGGACTCGTAATGAAAAACTGTTTTTT

j_gene: TRBJ2-7
v_gene: TRBV4-3
abundance: NA
d_gene: NA
CDR3aa: CASSQESAYEQYF
CDR3nt: TGCGCCAGCAGCCAAGAGTCAGCCTACGAGCAGTACTTC

j_gene: TRBJ2-3
v_gene: TRBV9
abundance: NA
d_gene: NA
CDR3aa: CASSPSTALSTDTQYF
CDR3nt: TGTGCCAGCAGCCCGTCGACAGCCCTCAGCACAGATACGCAGTATTTT

j_gene: TRBJ2-7
v_gene: TRBV6-1
abundance: NA
d_gene: TRBD2
CDR3aa: CASSDKAGGHDEQYF
CDR3nt: TGTGCCAGCAGTGATAAAGCGGGAGGGCACGACGAGCAGTACTTC

j_gene: TRBJ2-1
v_gene: TRBV4-2
abundance: few
d_gene: TRBD2
CDR3aa: CASSQDTSGWNEQFF
CDR3nt: TGTGCCAGCAGCCAAGATACTAGCGGTTGGAATGAGCAGTTCTTC

j_gene: TRBJ1-4
v_gene: TRBV28
abundance: NA
d_gene: NA
CDR3aa: CASSLSGSNEKLFF
CDR3nt: TGTGCCAGCAGTTTATCAGGGTCTAATGAAAAACTGTTTTTT

j_gene: TRBJ2-5
v_gene: TRBV21-1
abundance: once
d_gene: NA
CDR3aa: CASSKDLLVAETQYF
CDR3nt: TGTGCCAGCAGCAAAGATCTCCTAGTAGCGGAGACCCAGTACTTC

j_gene: TRBJ2-2
v_gene: TRBV19
abundance: once
d_gene: TRBD2
CDR3aa: CASKTSGSKAGELFF
CDR3nt: TGTGCCAGTAAGACTAGCGGGAGTAAGGCCGGGGAGCTGTTTTTT

j_gene: TRBJ2-2
v_gene: TRBV2
abundance: NA
d_gene: NA
CDR3aa: CASSLGSVGTGELFF
CDR3nt: TGTGCCAGCAGTCTGGGCTCTGTCGGCACCGGGGAGCTGTTTTTT

j_gene: TRBJ2-7
v_gene: TRBV5-1
abundance: NA
d_gene: TRBD2
CDR3aa: CASRETSGVTYEQYF
CDR3nt: TGCGCCAGCAGGGAAACTAGCGGGGTGACCTACGAGCAGTACTTC

j_gene: TRBJ2-1
v_gene: TRBV11-2
abundance: NA
d_gene: NA
CDR3aa: CASSSMSGADEQFF
CDR3nt: TGTGCCAGCAGCTCTATGTCTGGGGCTGATGAGCAGTTCTTC

j_gene: TRBJ1-2
v_gene: TRBV19
abundance: NA
d_gene: NA
CDR3aa: CASSLPGTRGRDYGYTF
CDR3nt: TGTGCCAGTAGTTTACCAGGGACACGTGGCCGGGACTATGGCTACACCTTC

j_gene: TRBJ2-1
v_gene: TRBV10-3
abundance: NA
d_gene: TRBD2
CDR3aa: CAAQSGRGGGNEQFF
CDR3nt: TGTGCCGCCCAATCAGGCCGGGGGGGCGGGAATGAGCAGTTCTTC

j_gene: TRBJ2-3
v_gene: TRBV7-3
abundance: once
d_gene: TRBD1
CDR3aa: CASSRQGTDTQYF
CDR3nt: TGTGCCAGCAGCCGACAGGGTACAGATACGCAGTATTTT

j_gene: TRBJ1-1
v_gene: TRBV7-9
abundance: NA
d_gene: TRBD1
CDR3aa: CASRLDRGNTEAFF
CDR3nt: TGTGCCAGCAGACTGGACAGGGGGAACACTGAAGCTTTCTTT

j_gene: TRBJ1-5
v_gene: TRBV28
abundance: NA
d_gene: TRBD1
CDR3aa: CASRPPGGTAYNQPQHF
CDR3nt: TGTGCCAGCAGACCCCCAGGTGGGACAGCATACAATCAGCCCCAGCATTTT

j_gene: TRBJ2-5
v_gene: TRBV11-3
abundance: NA
d_gene: NA
CDR3aa: CASSSAGTRETQYF
CDR3nt: TGTGCCAGCAGCTCCGCCGGGACTCGGGAGACCCAGTACTTC

j_gene: TRBJ2-7
v_gene: TRBV4-2
abundance: NA
d_gene: NA
CDR3aa: CASSSGPTYEQYF
CDR3nt: TGTGCCAGCAGCTCAGGGCCCACCTACGAGCAGTACTTC

j_gene: TRBJ2-1
v_gene: TRBV6-1
abundance: NA
d_gene: TRBD2
CDR3aa: CASSESGGGAGNEQFF
CDR3nt: TGTGCCAGCAGTGAATCGGGCGGGGGGGCCGGCAATGAGCAGTTCTTC

j_gene: TRBJ1-3
v_gene: TRBV7-2
abundance: NA
d_gene: NA
CDR3aa: CASSLAGRQLGNTIYF
CDR3nt: TGTGCCAGCAGCTTAGCGGGGAGACAACTTGGAAACACCATATATTTT

j_gene: TRBJ2-7
v_gene: TRBV19
abundance: NA
d_gene: TRBD1
CDR3aa: CASSLGDRGLYEQYF
CDR3nt: TGTGCCAGTAGTCTGGGGGACAGGGGGCTTTACGAGCAGTACTTC

j_gene: TRBJ1-2
v_gene: TRBV7-8
abundance: NA
d_gene: NA
CDR3aa: CASSLGERYYGYTF
CDR3nt: TGTGCCAGCAGCTTAGGGGAGCGGTACTATGGCTACACCTTC

j_gene: TRBJ1-2
v_gene: TRBV6-1
abundance: NA
d_gene: TRBD1
CDR3aa: CASREARDRGLGYTF
CDR3nt: TGTGCCAGCAGGGAAGCGCGGGACAGGGGGCTGGGCTACACCTTC

j_gene: TRBJ1-5
v_gene: TRBV19
abundance: few
d_gene: NA
CDR3aa: CASSIARQGSWQPQHF
CDR3nt: TGTGCCAGTAGTATAGCCAGGCAGGGAAGTTGGCAGCCCCAGCATTTT

j_gene: TRBJ1-2
v_gene: TRBV27
abundance: NA
d_gene: TRBD1
CDR3aa: CASSPQGQGAYGYTF
CDR3nt: TGTGCCAGCAGTCCTCAAGGACAGGGGGCCTATGGCTACACCTTC

j_gene: TRBJ2-1
v_gene: TRBV18
abundance: NA
d_gene: TRBD2
CDR3aa: CASSPGVFSGSPDEQFF
CDR3nt: TGTGCCAGCTCACCGGGCGTCTTCAGCGGGAGTCCGGATGAGCAGTTCTTC

j_gene: TRBJ1-1
v_gene: TRBV4-2
abundance: few
d_gene: NA
CDR3aa: CASSHSLGEGAEAFF
CDR3nt: TGTGCCAGCAGCCATTCCTTGGGTGAGGGGGCTGAAGCTTTCTTT